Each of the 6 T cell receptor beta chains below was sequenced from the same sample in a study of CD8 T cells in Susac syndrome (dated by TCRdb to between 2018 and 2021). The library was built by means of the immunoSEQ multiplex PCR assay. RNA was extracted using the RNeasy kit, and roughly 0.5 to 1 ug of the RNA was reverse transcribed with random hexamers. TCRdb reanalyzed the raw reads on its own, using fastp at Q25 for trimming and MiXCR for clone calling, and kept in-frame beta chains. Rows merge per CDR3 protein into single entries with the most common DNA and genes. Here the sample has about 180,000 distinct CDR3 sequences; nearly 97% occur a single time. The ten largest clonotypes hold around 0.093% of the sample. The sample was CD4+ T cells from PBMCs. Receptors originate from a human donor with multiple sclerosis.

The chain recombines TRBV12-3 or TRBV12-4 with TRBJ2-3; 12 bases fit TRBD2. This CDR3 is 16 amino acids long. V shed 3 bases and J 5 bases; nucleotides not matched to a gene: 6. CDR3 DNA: TGTGCCAGCAGTTTCTGGACTAGCGGGGTAGGAGATACGCAGTATTTT. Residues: CASSFWTSGVGDTQYF.

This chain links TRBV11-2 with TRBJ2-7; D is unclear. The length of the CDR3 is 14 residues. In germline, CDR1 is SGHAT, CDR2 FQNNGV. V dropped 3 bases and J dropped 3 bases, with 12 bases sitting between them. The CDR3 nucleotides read TGTGCCAGCAGCTTGAGGCCCGTTTTCTACGAGCAGTACTTC. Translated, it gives CASSLRPVFYEQYF.

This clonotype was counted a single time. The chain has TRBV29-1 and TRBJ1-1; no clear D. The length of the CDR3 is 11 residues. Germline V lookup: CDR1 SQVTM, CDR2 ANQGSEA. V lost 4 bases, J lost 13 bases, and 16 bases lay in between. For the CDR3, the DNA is TGCAGCGTTGGATTTGTAGCTTCGGATTTCTTT. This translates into CSVGFVASDFF.

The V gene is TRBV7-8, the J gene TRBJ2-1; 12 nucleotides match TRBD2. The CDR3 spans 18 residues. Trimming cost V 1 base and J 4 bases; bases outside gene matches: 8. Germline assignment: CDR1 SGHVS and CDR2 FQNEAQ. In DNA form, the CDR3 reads TGTGCCAGCAGCTTAGTACTAGCGGGGGGCCCGTTGTACAATGAGCAGTTCTTC. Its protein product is CASSLVLAGGPLYNEQFF.

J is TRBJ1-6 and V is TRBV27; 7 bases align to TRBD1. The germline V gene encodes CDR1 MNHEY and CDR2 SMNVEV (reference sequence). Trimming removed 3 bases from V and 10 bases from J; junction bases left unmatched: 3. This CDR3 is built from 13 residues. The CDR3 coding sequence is TGTGCCAGCAGTTTGACAGGGCTCTCACCCCTCCACTTT. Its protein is CASSLTGLSPLHF.

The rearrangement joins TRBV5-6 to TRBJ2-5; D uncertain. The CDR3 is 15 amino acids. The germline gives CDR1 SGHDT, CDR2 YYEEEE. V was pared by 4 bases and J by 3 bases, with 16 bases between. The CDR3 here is CASSLPPGREETQYF. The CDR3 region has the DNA TGTGCCAGCAGCCTGCCCCCGGGCCGAGAAGAGACCCAGTACTTC.